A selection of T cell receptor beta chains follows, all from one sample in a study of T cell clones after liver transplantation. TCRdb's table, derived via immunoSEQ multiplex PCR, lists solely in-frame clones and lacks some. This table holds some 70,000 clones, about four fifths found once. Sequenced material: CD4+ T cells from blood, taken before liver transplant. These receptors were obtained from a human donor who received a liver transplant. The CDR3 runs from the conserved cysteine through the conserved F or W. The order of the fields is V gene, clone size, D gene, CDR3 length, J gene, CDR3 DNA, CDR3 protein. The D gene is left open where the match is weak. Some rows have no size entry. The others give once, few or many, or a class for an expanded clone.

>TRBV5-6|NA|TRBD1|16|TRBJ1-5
TGTGCCAGCAGCCACGACAGGGAAAATGGCAATCAGCCCCAGCATTTT
CASSHDRENGNQPQHF
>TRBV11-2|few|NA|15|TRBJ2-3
TGTGCCAGCAGCACAGGGGACTCTGGGACAGATACGCAGTATTTT
CASSTGDSGTDTQYF
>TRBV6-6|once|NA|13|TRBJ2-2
TGTGCCAGCAGCCGAGGAGTTTACGGGGAGCTGTTTTTT
CASSRGVYGELFF
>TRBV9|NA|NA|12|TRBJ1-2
TGTGCCAGCAGTTTCGGGGAAGGCGGCTACACCTTC
CASSFGEGGYTF
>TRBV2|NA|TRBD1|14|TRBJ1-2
TGTGCCAGCAGGGACAGGGTTTCTAACTATGGCTACACCTTC
CASRDRVSNYGYTF
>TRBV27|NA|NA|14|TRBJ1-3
TGTGCCAGCAAAGACAGCCTCTCTGGAAACACCATATATTTT
CASKDSLSGNTIYF
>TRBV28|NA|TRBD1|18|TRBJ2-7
TGTGCCAGCAGCCGCTTAGCCGCTTCCCGGGACAGGCCCTACGAGCAGTACTTC
CASSRLAASRDRPYEQYF
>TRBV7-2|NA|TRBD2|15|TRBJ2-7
TGTGCCAGCAGTCCTCGGGCTAGCGGGAGTTACGAGCAGTACTTC
CASSPRASGSYEQYF
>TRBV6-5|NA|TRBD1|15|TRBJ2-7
TGTGCCAGCAGTGCGGCGGGACAGGGGTGGTACGAGCAGTACTTC
CASSAAGQGWYEQYF
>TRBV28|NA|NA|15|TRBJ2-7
TGTGCCAGCAGTTTCTCGTGGTCCGGGGGTGGTGAGCAGTACTTC
CASSFSWSGGGEQYF
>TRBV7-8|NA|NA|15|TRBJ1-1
TGTGCCAGCAGTCCGCGGGAAGGCCCGGGCACTGAAGCTTTCTTT
CASSPREGPGTEAFF
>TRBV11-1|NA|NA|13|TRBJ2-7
TGTGCCAGCAGCTTGCTTGGGACCACTGGGCAGTACTTC
CASSLLGTTGQYF
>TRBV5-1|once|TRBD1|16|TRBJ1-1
TGCGCCAGCAGCACCTTCCCGACAGGGGGAAACACTGAAGCTTTCTTT
CASSTFPTGGNTEAFF
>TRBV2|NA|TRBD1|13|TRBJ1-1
TGTGCCAGCAGTGAAGTGGACAGGCCTGAAGCTTTCTTT
CASSEVDRPEAFF
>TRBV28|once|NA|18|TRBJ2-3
TGTGCCAGCAGCCTCTACTCGATCACAGGACTGGGCACAGATACGCAGTATTTT
CASSLYSITGLGTDTQYF
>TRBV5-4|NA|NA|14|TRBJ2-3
TGTGCCAGCAGCTTGGGCAGCGAGACAGATACGCAGTATTTT
CASSLGSETDTQYF
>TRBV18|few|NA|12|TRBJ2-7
TGTGCCAGCTCACCACAGGGGCTCGAGCAGTACTTC
CASSPQGLEQYF
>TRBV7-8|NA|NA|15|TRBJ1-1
TGTGCCAGCAGCTTATTGGGGGGTTTGAACACTGAAGCTTTCTTT
CASSLLGGLNTEAFF
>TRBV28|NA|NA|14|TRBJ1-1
TGTGCCAGCAGTCCCCGGCAGCGGGTGACTGAAGCTTTCTTT
CASSPRQRVTEAFF
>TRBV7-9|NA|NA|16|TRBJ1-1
TGTGCCAGCACCCAATTTAAAGACAGAGCGAACACTGAAGCTTTCTTT
CASTQFKDRANTEAFF